Each of the 31 T cell receptor beta chains below was sequenced from the same sample in a study of T cells in Graves' hyperthyroidism and ophthalmopathy. Researchers took RNA transcripts and amplified the TCR beta CDR3 regions from them. Initially, a first-round RT-PCR of the TCR CDR3 employed the HTBI primer set. Using its own MiXCR run on the multiplex PCR reads, TCRdb lists one record per CDR3 protein. This table has a few hundred thousand distinct CDR3 sequences, 15% to 20% appearing once. Source material: blood. Receptor source: a woman between 50 and 59 years old with Graves' hyperthyroidism.

CDR3 protein: CSAGTGGGSPLHF. For the CDR3, the DNA is TGCAGTGCTGGGACAGGGGGTGGCTCACCCCTCCACTTT. This sequence joins TRBV20-1 and TRBJ1-6, with 11 bases that match TRBD1. The CDR3 extends over 13 amino acids. The germline CDR1 and CDR2 sequences are DFQATT and SNEGSKA (reference sequence). J was trimmed by 10 bases and V by 5 bases; bases with no gene match: 4.

Comments on this clonotype: A much larger clone differs by one base, so this may be a read error. This chain uses TRBV12-3 or TRBV12-4 with TRBJ2-1; 9 positions match TRBD2. The CDR3 loop spans 15 amino acids. The CDR3 loop is CASSLRASGANGQFF. The CDR3 bases are TGTGCCAGCAGTTTAAGGGCTAGCGGGGCTAATGGGCAGTTCTTC.

The rearrangement links TRBV6-1 to TRBJ1-4; 8 bases agree with TRBD1. CDR3 length equals 18 residues. V gave up 3 bases and J gave up 7 bases; unmatched junction bases: 16. CDR1 and CDR2 (germline): MNHNS, SASEGT. DNA of the CDR3: TGTGCCAGCAGTGATGAAGGACAGGGCCTCGGGTGGTTTGAAAAACTGTTTTTT. Translating gives CASSDEGQGLGWFEKLFF.

This clonotype was observed many times. At one end, the junction sequence differs from germline, possibly due to a read error. CDR3 in amino acids: CSVEVGGGELFF. The CDR3, as DNA: TGCAGCGTCGAAGTTGGCGGCGGGGAGCTGTTTTTT. V and J are TRBV29-1 and TRBJ2-2; D is unresolved. The germline gives CDR1 SQVTM, CDR2 ANQGSEA. CDR3 length: 12 residues.

In its sample, this clonotype was seen a few times. The chain employs TRBV4-1 and TRBJ2-5; 7 bases match TRBD2. From germline, CDR1 is MGHRA and CDR2 YSYEKL. After removal of 4 bases from V and 2 bases from J, the junction contained 10 bases not matched to a gene. The CDR3 covers 16 residues. In DNA, the CDR3 is TGCGCCAGCAGCCTCTCCCCAACTAGCGTTCAAGAGACCCAGTACTTC. Protein: CASSLSPTSVQETQYF.

This clonotype showed up just a few times. The chain carries TRBV11-2 and TRBJ2-7, with D possibly TRBD2 on 6 matching bases. CDR3 length: 13 residues. The V gene lost 4 bases and the J gene lost 5 bases, with 12 bases spanning the gap. Per the germline V gene, CDR1 is SGHAT and CDR2 is FQNNGV. The CDR3 DNA reads TGTGCCAGCAGCTCCTGGGGACTGAACGAGCAGTACTTC. Translating gives CASSSWGLNEQYF.

Ten or more counts support this clonotype. V and J are TRBV18 and TRBJ2-5; a possible D gene is TRBD2 (5 bases). Germline loops: CDR1 KGHSH, CDR2 LQKENI. The V gene lost 3 bases and the J gene lost 7 bases, with 15 bases spanning the gap. The CDR3 has 14 amino acids. The CDR3 loop is CASSPRVQSGTQYF. The CDR3 bases are TGTGCCAGCTCACCGCGGGTCCAATCAGGGACCCAGTACTTC.

This clonotype turned up a few times. V usage is TRBV2 and J usage is TRBJ2-2; no definite D call. V shed 8 bases and J shed 0 bases, with 4 bases lying between them. Germline V CDR1 and CDR2: SNHLY, FYNNEI. CDR3 length: 12 residues. The CDR3, as DNA: TGTGCCAGCGGCCCGAACACCGGGGAGCTGTTTTTT. Translating it yields CASGPNTGELFF.

The V gene is TRBV7-8, the J gene TRBJ2-1; D is possibly TRBD1 or TRBD2 (5 bases each). Trimming cost V 5 bases and J 10 bases, with 24 bases left between them. This CDR3 contains 16 residues. Germline CDR1 is SGHVS and CDR2 is FQNEAQ. The CDR3 DNA reads as TGTGCCAGCAGCCCCCGCTTGCTACAGGTCGGGGTCGAGCAGTTCTTC. Protein: CASSPRLLQVGVEQFF.

The chain recombines TRBV4-1 with TRBJ2-7; 7 positions match TRBD1. CDR3 size: 15 residues. The germline V gene has CDR1 MGHRA and CDR2 YSYEKL. With V trimmed by 3 bases and J by 4 bases, 9 bases remained unmatched. The DNA for the CDR3 is TGCGCCAGCAGCCACCCCGGGACAGCCGAATACGAGCAGTACTTC. It yields the protein CASSHPGTAEYEQYF.

The chain recombines TRBV5-1 with TRBJ2-5; 8 bases line up with TRBD2. The CDR3 has 17 amino acids. V gave up 4 bases and J gave up 2 bases; unmatched junction bases: 13. Germline CDR1 is SGHRS and CDR2 is YFSETQ. Here the CDR3 DNA reads TGCGCCAGCAGCATCGGAACTAGCGGCACAATACAAGAGACCCAGTACTTC. Amino acids: CASSIGTSGTIQETQYF. Together with reference TRBV5-1 and TRBJ2-5, the CDR3 gives the full variable domain: KAGVTQTPRYLIKTRGQQVTLSCSPISGHRSVSWYQQTPGQGLQFLFEYFSETQRNKGNFPGRFSGRQFSNSRSEMNVSTLELGDSALYLCASSIGTSGTIQETQYFGPGTRLLVL.

The J gene is TRBJ2-1, the V gene TRBV6-4, with 11 bases identical to TRBD2. CDR1 and CDR2 (germline): MRHNA, SNTAGT. With 4 bases clipped from V and 0 bases from J, the junction kept 2 bases outside the gene matches. The CDR3 runs 16 residues. The CDR3, as DNA: TGTGCCAGCAGTGCCCTAGCGGGAGGCTCCTACAATGAGCAGTTCTTC. It translates to CASSALAGGSYNEQFF.

This chain uses TRBV19 with TRBJ1-5; 8 nucleotides line up with TRBD1. Germline V gene lookup returns CDR1 LNHDA and CDR2 SQIVND (reference sequence). The CDR3 runs to 16 residues. Germline trimming cut 0 bases from V and 6 bases from J; bases unmatched to any gene: 7. CDR3 nucleotides: TGTGCCAGTAGTATAGATGGCGGAACAGGGGGTCAGCCCCAGCATTTT. This translates into CASSIDGGTGGQPQHF.

The chain joins TRBV6-1 to TRBJ2-7, with 7 bases aligning to TRBD1. In germline, CDR1 is MNHNS, CDR2 SASEGT. Trimming took 5 bases from V and 9 from J; bases not matched to a gene: 7. This CDR3 region has 12 residues. CDR3 nucleotide sequence: TGTGCCAGCAGTTCCAGACAGGGCGGGCAGTACTTC. Translating it yields CASSSRQGGQYF.

This chain links TRBV12-3 or TRBV12-4 with TRBJ1-2; D ambiguous. The CDR3 is 14 amino acids. The V and J ends lost 4 bases and 3 bases respectively, with 12 bases between them. CDR3 coding DNA: TGTGCCAGCAGTTCCAGTGTGAGTTACTATGGCTACACCTTC. The encoded protein is CASSSSVSYYGYTF.

This clonotype was counted many times. The chain joins TRBV20-1 to TRBJ2-1; possibly TRBD1 or TRBD2 for D (7 bases each). Trimming shortened V by 6 bases and J by 7 bases, and 19 bases separated the two germline ends. The length of the CDR3 is 14 residues. The V gene's germline CDR1 is DFQATT and CDR2 SNEGSKA (reference sequence). The CDR3 reads CSARGGGGGNEQFF. The DNA of the CDR3 is TGCAGTGCCAGGGGGGGAGGGGGTGGGAATGAGCAGTTCTTC.

The chain couples TRBV11-2 to TRBJ1-1, with no clear D. The V end was cut by 7 bases, the J end by 4 bases, with 10 bases between. This CDR3 comprises 12 residues. The germline gives CDR1 SGHAT, CDR2 FQNNGV. The CDR3 sequence is CASNGGGTEAFF. The CDR3 DNA reads TGTGCCAGCAACGGCGGAGGCACTGAAGCTTTCTTT.

This clonotype was picked up many times. The chain combines TRBV11-2 with TRBJ2-4; the D gene is possibly TRBD1 (6 bases). The V gene lost 4 bases and the J gene lost 0 bases, with 10 bases spanning the gap. The germline V gene has CDR1 SGHAT and CDR2 FQNNGV. The CDR3 is 15 amino acids. The CDR3 loop is CASSWTVLAKNIQYF. In DNA, the CDR3 is TGTGCCAGCAGCTGGACAGTCCTAGCCAAAAACATTCAGTACTTC.

Comment on this clonotype: A much larger clone lies a single base off, so this may be a read error. The J gene is TRBJ2-7, the V gene TRBV9; 8 bases align to TRBD2. This CDR3 region has 14 residues. CDR1 and CDR2 (germline): SGDLS, YYNGEE. DNA of the CDR3: TGTGCCAGCAGCGTGGGCGGGGGGCGCGACGAGCGGTACTTC. Amino acid sequence: CASSVGGGRDERYF. Combining the CDR3 with reference TRBV9 and TRBJ2-7 gives the whole variable domain DSGVTQTPKHLITATGQRVTLRCSPRSGDLSVYWYQQSLDQGLQFLIQYYNGEERAKGNILERFSAQQFPDLHSELNLSSLELGDSALYFCASSVGGGRDERYFGPGTRLTVT.

This clonotype occurred many times. The V and J genes are TRBV2 and TRBJ1-2, with a possible D match to TRBD1 (6 bases). CDR3 length: 14 amino acids. Trimming removed 3 bases from V and 7 bases from J, with 15 bases in between. Germline lookup yields CDR1 SNHLY and CDR2 FYNNEI. The CDR3 nucleotides are TGTGCCAGCAGTGAGGGTTTCAGGGGCGGTGGCTACACCTTC. This translates into CASSEGFRGGGYTF.

The sample holds many counts of this clonotype. The rearrangement uses TRBV20-1 and TRBJ2-3, with TRBD2 matching 7 bases. From germline, CDR1 is DFQATT and CDR2 SNEGSKA (reference sequence). V trimming: 0 bases; J trimming: 2 bases; junction bases outside the gene matches: 5. This CDR3 is 15 amino acids long. DNA for the CDR3: TGCAGTGCTAGAGACCTAGCGGACGACACAGATACGCAGTATTTT. Translation: CSARDLADDTDTQYF.

Of note for this clonotype: One junction end disagrees with the germline gene, perhaps due to a read error. The genes are TRBV6-2 or TRBV6-3 and TRBJ1-4, with TRBD1 matching 9 bases. The length of the CDR3 is 14 residues. Germline V gives CDR1 MNHEY, CDR2 SVGEGT. This chain's CDR3 is CASSYRQGGERLFF. CDR3 bases: TGTGCCAGCAGTTACCGACAGGGGGGTGAAAGACTGTTTTTT.

This clonotype was seen only a few times. The chain carries TRBV5-1 and TRBJ2-1; weak D call: TRBD2 (6 bases). V was shortened by 0 bases and J by 7 bases, with 17 bases between the two germline ends. CDR1 SGHRS and CDR2 YFSETQ come from the germline V gene. The CDR3 has 16 amino acids. DNA for the CDR3: TGCGCCAGCAGCTTGGCCCCGGGAGTGTTGTATAATGAGCAGTTCTTC. Residues: CASSLAPGVLYNEQFF.

Many counts were recorded for this clonotype. CDR3 sequence reads: CASSYRSYNEQFF. The DNA for the CDR3 is TGTGCCAGCAGCTACCGATCCTACAATGAGCAGTTCTTC. This chain links TRBV2 with TRBJ2-1, with D uncertain. The CDR3 consists of 13 residues. V was shortened by 6 bases and J by 1 base, with 7 bases between the two germline ends. In germline, CDR1 is SNHLY, CDR2 FYNNEI.

The chain is built from TRBV5-1 and TRBJ2-2; 12 nucleotides align to TRBD2. Trimming at V came to 2 bases and at J to 2 bases, leaving 7 bases not matched to a gene. The CDR3 extends over 18 amino acids. The germline V gene encodes CDR1 SGHRS and CDR2 YFSETQ. This CDR3 is CASSFPPSGRVNTGELFF. The CDR3 DNA is TGCGCCAGCAGCTTCCCTCCTAGCGGGAGGGTTAACACCGGGGAGCTGTTTTTT. The entire variable domain, with the rest obtained from reference TRBV5-1 and TRBJ2-2, is as follows: KAGVTQTPRYLIKTRGQQVTLSCSPISGHRSVSWYQQTPGQGLQFLFEYFSETQRNKGNFPGRFSGRQFSNSRSEMNVSTLELGDSALYLCASSFPPSGRVNTGELFFGEGSRLTVL.

This clonotype appeared many times. This chain uses TRBV28 with TRBJ2-6; 8 bases line up with TRBD1. Trimming took 5 bases from V and 2 from J; bases not matched to a gene: 11. The CDR3 length is 18 residues. Per the germline V gene, CDR1 is MDHEN and CDR2 is SYDVKM. The CDR3 DNA is TGTGCCAGCAGTGCCTATAGAAACAGGGGGACTGGGGCCAACGTCCTGACTTTC. It specifies CASSAYRNRGTGANVLTF.

This clonotype showed up just a few times. This sequence joins TRBV5-1 and TRBJ1-4; perhaps TRBD1 as D (5 bases). This CDR3 spans 14 amino acids. CDR1 and CDR2 from the germline V gene are SGHRS and YFSETQ. V was trimmed by 2 bases and J by 6 bases, leaving 11 bases between them. The CDR3: CASSFSRGDEKLFF. CDR3 nucleotide sequence: TGCGCCAGCAGCTTCTCCAGAGGGGATGAAAAACTGTTTTTT.

Only a few counts were recorded for this clonotype. This chain uses TRBV28 with TRBJ1-3; TRBD1 matches at 8 bases. With V trimmed by 8 bases and J by 2 bases, 8 bases remained unmatched. The CDR3 runs to 15 residues. Germline V gives CDR1 MDHEN, CDR2 SYDVKM. The CDR3 nucleotides are TGTGCCAGCGTTACCTCGACAGGGGCTGGAAACACCATATATTTT. Translation: CASVTSTGAGNTIYF. Full variable domain (missing parts from reference TRBV28 and TRBJ1-3): DVKVTQSSRYLVKRTGEKVFLECVQDMDHENMFWYRQDPGLGLRLIYFSYDVKMKEKGDIPEGYSVSREKKERFSLILESASTNQTSMYLCASVTSTGAGNTIYFGEGSWLTVV.

The chain carries TRBV27 and TRBJ1-1; perhaps TRBD1 as D (6 bases). From germline, CDR1 is MNHEY and CDR2 SMNVEV (reference sequence). The ends were cut back, 3 bases at V and 11 bases at J, with 10 bases in the middle. The CDR3 covers 11 residues. The CDR3 reads CASSLGGLAFF. CDR3 DNA: TGTGCCAGCAGTTTGGGGGGGCTGGCTTTCTTT.

This clonotype was found a few times. This chain connects TRBV20-1 to TRBJ1-6; the D is unclear. The V gene's germline CDR1 is DFQATT and CDR2 SNEGSKA (reference sequence). V was clipped by 2 bases and J by 8 bases, with 7 bases between them. This CDR3 is built from 12 residues. CDR3 residues: CSARKEDSPLHF. CDR3 nucleotide sequence: TGCAGTGCTAGAAAGGAGGATTCACCCCTCCACTTT.

This clonotype showed up just a few times. The chain carries TRBV7-9 and TRBJ1-1; TRBD1 agrees at 9 bases. Trimming removed 1 base from V and 5 bases from J; junction bases left unmatched: 11. Germline CDR1 is SEHNR and CDR2 is FQNEAQ (reference sequence). The length of the CDR3 is 17 residues. As DNA, the CDR3 is TGTGCCAGCAGCTTAGGGCCCCTACCGGACAGGGGTACTGAAGCTTTCTTT. Translating it yields CASSLGPLPDRGTEAFF. The whole variable domain, remainder taken from reference TRBV7-9 and TRBJ1-1, is DTGVSQNPRHKITKRGQNVTFRCDPISEHNRLYWYRQTLGQGPEFLTYFQNEAQLEKSRLLSDRFSAERPKGSFSTLEIQRTEQGDSAMYLCASSLGPLPDRGTEAFFGQGTRLTVV.